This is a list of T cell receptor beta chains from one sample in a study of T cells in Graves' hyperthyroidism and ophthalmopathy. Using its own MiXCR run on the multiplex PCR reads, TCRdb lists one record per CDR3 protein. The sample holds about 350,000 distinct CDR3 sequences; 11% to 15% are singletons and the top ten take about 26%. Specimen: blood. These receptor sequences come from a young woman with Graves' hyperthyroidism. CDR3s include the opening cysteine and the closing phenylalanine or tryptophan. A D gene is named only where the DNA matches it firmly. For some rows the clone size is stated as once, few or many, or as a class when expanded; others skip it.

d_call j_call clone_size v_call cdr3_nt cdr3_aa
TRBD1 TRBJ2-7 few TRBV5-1 TGCGCCAGCAGCTCGACCGGGACAGGGCCCTACGAGCAGTACTTC CASSSTGTGPYEQYF
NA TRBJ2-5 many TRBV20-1 TGCAGTTTGGCCAGACACGAGACCCAGTACTTC CSLARHETQYF
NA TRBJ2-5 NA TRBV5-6 TGTGCCAGCAGCTTGGTGGGGCAGGGGATGGAGACCCAGTACTTC CASSLVGQGMETQYF
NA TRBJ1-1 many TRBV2 TGTGCCAGCAGTGTTTCGCCGAACCTTGAAGCTTTCTTT CASSVSPNLEAFF
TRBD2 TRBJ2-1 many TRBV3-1 TGTGCCAGCAGCCCTCGAGCGGGAGTCTACAATGAGCAGTTCTTC CASSPRAGVYNEQFF
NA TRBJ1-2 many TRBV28 TGTGCCAGCAGACCATTCCGAGGATTCCGGGACCTTAATAACTATGGCTACACCTTC CASRPFRGFRDLNNYGYTF
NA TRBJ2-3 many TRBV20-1 TGCAGTGCTAGAGATCCAGGCACCCGTTCTAGCACAGATACGCAGTATTTT CSARDPGTRSSTDTQYF
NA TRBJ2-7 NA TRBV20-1 TGCAGTGCTAGACGACTAGGGATTGGAGCCTACGAGCAGTACTTC CSARRLGIGAYEQYF
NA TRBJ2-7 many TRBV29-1 TGCAGCGTAGGCAGGTCCTCCTACGAGCAGTACTTC CSVGRSSYEQYF
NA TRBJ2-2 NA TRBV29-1 TGCAGCGTAAGCCGGGACGGCAACACCGGGGAGCTGTTTTTT CSVSRDGNTGELFF
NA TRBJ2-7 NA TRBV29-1 TGCAGCGTCCAATTCAGCTACGAGCAGTACTTC CSVQFSYEQYF
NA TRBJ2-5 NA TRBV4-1 TGCGCCAGCAGCCACGAGGGTAGCGACCAAGAGACCCAGTACTTC CASSHEGSDQETQYF
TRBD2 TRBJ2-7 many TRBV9 TGTGCCAGCAGCGCAACGGCGGGGGGGAGCGACGAGCAGTACTTC CASSATAGGSDEQYF
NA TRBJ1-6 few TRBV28 TGTGCCAGCAGACTACAGCCTGCGGGTTCACCCCTCCACTTT CASRLQPAGSPLHF
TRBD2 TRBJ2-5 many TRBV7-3 TGTGCCAGCAGCTCCATGGGGGGGGAAGAGACCCAGTACTTC CASSSMGGEETQYF
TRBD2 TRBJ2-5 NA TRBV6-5 TGTGCCAGCAGTTACTCTTCAGCGACGGGGGGGACCCAGTACTTC CASSYSSATGGTQYF
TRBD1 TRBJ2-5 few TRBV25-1 TGTGCCAGCAGTGAGCCGACAGGGCCCACGGCGACCCAGTACTTC CASSEPTGPTATQYF
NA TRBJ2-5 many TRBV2 TGTGCCAGCACTCGGACAGAAGAGACCCAGTACTTC CASTRTEETQYF
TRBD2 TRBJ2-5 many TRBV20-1 TGCAGTGCTGAAGGGCTAGCGGGAGGCCTAGGCGAGACCCAGTACTTC CSAEGLAGGLGETQYF
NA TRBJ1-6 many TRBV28 TGTGCCAGCAGTTTATGGGGGGCGAATTCACCCCTCCACTTT CASSLWGANSPLHF
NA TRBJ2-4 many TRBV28 TGTGCCAGCACCCCTGGGGGAGGAAACATTCAGTACTTC CASTPGGGNIQYF
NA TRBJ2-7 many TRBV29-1 TGCAGCGTCCAAGGCGGAGGGGACGAGCAGTACTTC CSVQGGGDEQYF
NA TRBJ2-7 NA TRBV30 TGTGCCTGGGGTGTGCCAGGATCAGAGAGTTCTGCCTACGAGCAGTACTTC CAWGVPGSESSAYEQYF
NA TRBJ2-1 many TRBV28 TGTGCCGTCCGACGATGGGGTTACAATGAGCAGTTCTTC CAVRRWGYNEQFF
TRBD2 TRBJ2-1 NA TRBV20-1 TGCAGTGCTAGAGGGACTAGCGGATCCTACAATGAGCAGTTCTTC CSARGTSGSYNEQFF
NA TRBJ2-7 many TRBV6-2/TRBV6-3 TGTGCCAGCAGTCCCGGACTCACCTACGAGCAGTACTTC CASSPGLTYEQYF
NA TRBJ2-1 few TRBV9 TGTGCCAGCAGCGCTGAAAATGAGCAGTTCTTC CASSAENEQFF
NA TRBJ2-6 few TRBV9 TGTGCCAGCAGCCTAACGGACAGCTCTGGGGCCAACGTCCTGACTTTC CASSLTDSSGANVLTF
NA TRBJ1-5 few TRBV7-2 TGTGCCTCCTCTTTCTCTGGGGTAAATCAGCCCCAGCATTTT CASSFSGVNQPQHF
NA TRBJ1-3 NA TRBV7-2 TGTGCCAGCAGCTTTACGTTGAACACCATATATTTT CASSFTLNTIYF
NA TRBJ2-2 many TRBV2 TGTGCCAGCAGGGAGGCCGACGGGGAGCTGTTTTTT CASREADGELFF
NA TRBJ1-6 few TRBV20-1 TGCAGTGCGGAAAAGGATGATAATTCACCCCTCCACTTT CSAEKDDNSPLHF
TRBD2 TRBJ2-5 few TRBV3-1 TGTGCCAGCAGCGATCTCAGCGGGAGGGCCCGTGAGACCCAGTACTTC CASSDLSGRARETQYF
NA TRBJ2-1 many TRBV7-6 TGTGCCAGCAGCTTAGAAGGGCGACACAATGAGCAGTTCTTC CASSLEGRHNEQFF
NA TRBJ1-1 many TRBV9 TGTGCCAGCAGCGTATTGTGGGGTGAACCTTTCTTT CASSVLWGEPFF
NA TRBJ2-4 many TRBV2 TGTGCCAGCAGTGACGCGAGACGGACACCCTACATTCAGTACTTC CASSDARRTPYIQYF
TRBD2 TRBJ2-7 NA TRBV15 TGTGCCACCAGCTCACGGACTAGCGGCTCCTACGAGCAGTACTTC CATSSRTSGSYEQYF
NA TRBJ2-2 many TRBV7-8 TGTGCCAGCAGCTTGACGGACGGAGGAGGGTTCTTAGGGGAGCTGTTTTTT CASSLTDGGGFLGELFF
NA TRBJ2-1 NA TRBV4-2 TGTGCCAGCAGCCAACGGACCCCGGGGAATGAGCAGTTCTTC CASSQRTPGNEQFF
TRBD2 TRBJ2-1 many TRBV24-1 TGTGCCACCAGTGACCCCTCGCCTAGCGGGGATTACAATGAGCAGTTCTTC CATSDPSPSGDYNEQFF
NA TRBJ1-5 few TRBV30 TGTGCCTGGAGTGTACCGGCAGGGCCCCAGCATTTT CAWSVPAGPQHF
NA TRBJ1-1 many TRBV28 TGTGCCAGCAGTCTCCCAGGAGGGAGGACTGAAGCTTTCTTT CASSLPGGRTEAFF
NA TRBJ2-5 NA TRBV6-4 TGTGCCAGCAGTTACGCGGACGGACCCCAAGAGACCCAGTACTTC CASSYADGPQETQYF
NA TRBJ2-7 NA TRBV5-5 TGTGCCAGCCTGGGGGAACGGCACCGGGGCGAGCAGTACTTC CASLGERHRGEQYF
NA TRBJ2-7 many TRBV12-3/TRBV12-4 TGTGCCAGCAGTTTGGGGATTGGTGTCGAGCAGTACTTC CASSLGIGVEQYF
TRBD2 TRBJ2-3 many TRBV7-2 TGTGCCAGCAGCGTCAAGCGGGAGTTAGCAGATACGCAGTATTTT CASSVKRELADTQYF
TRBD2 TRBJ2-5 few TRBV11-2 TGTGCCAGCAGCTTAGGGCTTTTTCGGGAGGTCCAAGAGACCCAGTACTTC CASSLGLFREVQETQYF
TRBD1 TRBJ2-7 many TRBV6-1 TGTGCCAGCAGCAAAGGAGGGGACAGGGCCCACGAGCAGTACTTC CASSKGGDRAHEQYF
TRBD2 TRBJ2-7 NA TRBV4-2 TGTGCCAGCAGCCAGGCTTTTGCGAGCGGGAGCACCGAGCAGTACTTC CASSQAFASGSTEQYF
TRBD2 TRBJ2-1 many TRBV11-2 TGTGCCAGCAGCCCAGGGACTAGCGGGAGGGCCGATGAGCAGTTCTTC CASSPGTSGRADEQFF
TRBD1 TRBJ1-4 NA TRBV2 TGTGCCAGCAGACGATCGGAGACAGGGACAAAACTGTTTTTT CASRRSETGTKLFF
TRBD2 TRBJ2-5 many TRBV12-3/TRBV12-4 TGTGCCAGCAGTGTCAACATAGCGGGAGAGACCCAGTACTTC CASSVNIAGETQYF
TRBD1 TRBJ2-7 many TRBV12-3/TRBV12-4 TGTGCCAGCAGTTTCCGGACAGGGGGCGTCGAGCAGTACTTC CASSFRTGGVEQYF
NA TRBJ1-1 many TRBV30 TGTGCCTGGACCCGGAACACGGGCACTGAAGCTTTCTTT CAWTRNTGTEAFF
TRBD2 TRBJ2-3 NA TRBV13 TGTGCCAGCAGCTCGCAGACTAGCGAAAGCACAGATACGCAGTATTTT CASSSQTSESTDTQYF